Shown below are 28 T cell receptor beta chains from a single sample sequenced in a study of response to subunit inactivated influenza vaccine. Each CDR3 protein gets one entry after TCRdb re-called the RT-PCR reads with MiXCR. Of hundreds of thousands of distinct CDR3 sequences in the sample, 7.5% to 8.5% were seen once. The specimen was PBMCs from blood, collected roughly 24 months after vaccination. Every receptor here comes from a man aged 50-75 years who received an inactivated influenza vaccine.

This clonotype was observed a few times. V gene TRBV21-1 combines with J gene TRBJ2-7. TRBV21-1 is described as a pseudogene. This CDR3 is built from 15 residues. DNA of the CDR3: TGTGCCAGCAGTGGATCCCCGACCGCCACCTACGAGCAGTACTTC. This codes for CASSGSPTATYEQYF.

This clonotype was found a few times. This chain links TRBV27 with TRBJ2-1; D gene uncertain. Germline lookup yields CDR1 MNHEY and CDR2 SMNVEV (reference sequence). V was pared by 0 bases and J by 10 bases, with 10 bases between. This CDR3 comprises 13 residues. The CDR3 here is CASSLSRAVEQFF. The CDR3 DNA sequence: TGTGCCAGCAGTTTATCCCGGGCCGTGGAGCAGTTCTTC.

The chain has TRBV20-1 and TRBJ2-3, with TRBD2 identical over 9 bases. The germline V gene encodes CDR1 DFQATT and CDR2 SNEGSKA (reference sequence). Trimming took 5 bases from V and 5 from J; bases not matched to a gene: 5. The CDR3 totals 13 residues. The CDR3 coding sequence is TGCAGTGCTCGGCGGGAGGGCTTAGATACGCAGTATTTT. Protein: CSARREGLDTQYF.

This clonotype was counted only a few times. This chain uses TRBV3-1 with TRBJ2-2; D gene unclear. The V gene lost 5 bases and the J gene lost 2 bases, with 6 bases spanning the gap. The CDR3 consists of 13 residues. Germline V CDR1 and CDR2: LGHDT, YNNKEL (reference sequence). In nucleotides, the CDR3 is TGTGCCAGCAGCTACTTCAACACCGGGGAGCTGTTTTTT. This encodes CASSYFNTGELFF.

This clonotype appeared a single time. V usage is TRBV20-1 and J usage is TRBJ1-2; no reliable D call. There are 12 residues in the CDR3. V lost 5 bases and J lost 4, with 11 bases in between. Germline V gene sequence: CDR1 DFQATT, CDR2 SNEGSKA (reference sequence). DNA for the CDR3: TGCAGTGCTCCCGACAACGTCTATGGCTACACCTTC. Protein product: CSAPDNVYGYTF.

In its sample, this clonotype was seen a few times. This sequence joins TRBV5-1 and TRBJ1-4, with 8 bases identical to TRBD1. The V gene's germline CDR1 is SGHRS and CDR2 YFSETQ. CDR3 length: 14 amino acids. V was clipped by 7 bases and J by 6 bases; unmatched bases: 8. The CDR3 region is CASSDAGGDEKLFF. CDR3 nucleotides: TGCGCCAGCTCGGATGCAGGGGGCGATGAAAAACTGTTTTTT.

About this clonotype: Possible read error: a much larger clone is one base away. The V and J genes are TRBV7-9 and TRBJ1-2; the D is unclear. Per germline, CDR1 SEHNR and CDR2 FQNEAQ (reference sequence). CDR3 length equals 14 residues. The DNA of the CDR3 is TGTGCCAGAAGCTTACGAGGAGCTAACTATGGCTACACCTTC. It specifies CARSLRGANYGYTF.

The V call is TRBV12-3 or TRBV12-4, the J call TRBJ2-1; TRBD2 aligns across 10 bases. The CDR3 covers 15 residues. V lost 6 bases, J lost 10 bases, and 12 bases stayed unmatched. The CDR3 spells CASSLSGSGGQEQFF. Written as DNA, the CDR3 is TGTGCCAGCAGCCTCTCCGGTAGCGGGGGGCAGGAGCAGTTCTTC.

This clonotype was picked up a small number of times. The chain links TRBV29-1 to TRBJ2-1; perhaps TRBD2 as D (6 bases). V shed 4 bases and J shed 4 bases, with 11 bases lying between them. The CDR3 covers 13 residues. The germline gives CDR1 SQVTM, CDR2 ANQGSEA. For the CDR3, the DNA is TGCAGCGTTGTAGCGGACTGGTACAATGAGCAGTTCTTC. Translating gives CSVVADWYNEQFF.

The chain uses TRBV7-9 and TRBJ2-1; D not certain. CDR3 size: 13 residues. The V gene lost 0 bases and the J gene lost 10 bases, with 10 bases spanning the gap. Looked up from germline, CDR1 is SEHNR and CDR2 is FQNEAQ (reference sequence). The CDR3 DNA reads TGTGCCAGCAGCTTAGCCGGTAGTAGCGAGCAGTTCTTC. Amino acids: CASSLAGSSEQFF.

This clonotype was counted only a few times. J is TRBJ1-1 and V is TRBV7-2, with D perhaps matching TRBD1 (5 bases). CDR3 length: 13 amino acids. The germline gives CDR1 SGHTA, CDR2 FQGNSA. Trimming removed 7 bases from V and 10 bases from J, with 19 bases in between. The chain's CDR3 is CASIEWDGGPAFF. CDR3 sequence (DNA): TGTGCCAGCATCGAATGGGACGGCGGCCCAGCTTTCTTT.

This clonotype was seen many times. J is TRBJ2-7 and V is TRBV6-1; 11 bases fit TRBD2. CDR3 size: 15 residues. Germline values: CDR1 MNHNS, CDR2 SASEGT. V was clipped by 6 bases and J by 3 bases; unmatched bases: 7. CDR3: CASRATSGEIYEQYF. CDR3 coding DNA: TGTGCCAGCAGGGCGACTAGCGGGGAGATCTACGAGCAGTACTTC.

This clonotype was seen repeatedly, ten times or more. The genes are TRBV6-2 or TRBV6-3 and TRBJ2-7; possibly TRBD1 for D (6 bases). CDR1 MNHEY and CDR2 SVGEGT come from the germline V gene. This CDR3 has 14 residues. The germline V and J ends were trimmed by 3 bases and 4 bases, with 13 bases remaining between them. CDR3 coding DNA: TGTGCCAGCAGTTATCCCGGACAGACGTACGAGCAGTACTTC. Translating it yields CASSYPGQTYEQYF.

This clonotype came up a few times. This chain joins TRBV5-1 and TRBJ2-2; TRBD2 is a possible D gene (6 bases). V was pared by 0 bases and J by 4 bases, with 10 bases between. The CDR3 runs to 15 residues. Germline V CDR1 and CDR2: SGHRS, YFSETQ. As DNA, the CDR3 is TGCGCCAGCAGCTTGGACGGGACTGGCACCGGGGAGCTGTTTTTT. It is translated as CASSLDGTGTGELFF. The full variable domain, its missing parts supplied by reference TRBV5-1 and TRBJ2-2, is KAGVTQTPRYLIKTRGQQVTLSCSPISGHRSVSWYQQTPGQGLQFLFEYFSETQRNKGNFPGRFSGRQFSNSRSEMNVSTLELGDSALYLCASSLDGTGTGELFFGEGSRLTVL.

The table lists this clonotype with a few counts. This chain links TRBV2 with TRBJ1-5; the match to TRBD1 covers 10 bases. The CDR3 covers 15 residues. J was trimmed by 6 bases and V by 6 bases; bases with no gene match: 8. CDR1 is SNHLY and CDR2 is FYNNEI in the germline V gene. The CDR3 DNA reads TGTGCCAGCAGGGACGACAGGGGGCTCATTCAGCCCCAGCATTTT. This gives the protein CASRDDRGLIQPQHF. Complete variable domain (other parts from reference TRBV2 and TRBJ1-5): EPEVTQTPSHQVTQMGQEVILRCVPISNHLYFYWYRQILGQKVEFLVSFYNNEISEKSEIFDDQFSVERPDGSNFTLKIRSTKLEDSAMYFCASRDDRGLIQPQHFGDGTRLSIL.

The chain carries TRBV28 and TRBJ2-7; D unresolved. The V gene lost 7 bases and the J gene lost 0 bases, with 13 bases spanning the gap. The CDR3 runs 14 residues. In germline, CDR1 is MDHEN, CDR2 SYDVKM. CDR3 sequence (DNA): TGTGCCAGCATGCCTTCGGCCGCCTCCTACGAGCAGTACTTC. Amino acids: CASMPSAASYEQYF.

This clonotype was counted at least ten times. The rearrangement uses TRBV4-3 and TRBJ2-3; the D gene is possibly TRBD1 (6 bases). Trimming cost V 4 bases and J 1 base, with 12 bases left between them. CDR3 length equals 15 residues. The V gene's germline CDR1 is LGHNA and CDR2 YSLEER. This CDR3 reads CASSPQGAGTDTQYF. The CDR3 DNA follows: TGCGCCAGCAGCCCACAGGGCGCGGGCACAGATACGCAGTATTTT.

This clonotype was found a few times. The chain has TRBV20-1 and TRBJ2-2; either TRBD1 or TRBD2 may supply D (5 bases each). V shed 5 bases and J shed 8 bases, with 12 bases lying between them. CDR1 and CDR2 from the germline V gene are DFQATT and SNEGSKA (reference sequence). The CDR3 runs 12 residues. The CDR3 sequence: CSAGDGVGELFF. The CDR3, as DNA: TGCAGTGCTGGGGACGGGGTAGGGGAGCTGTTTTTT.

In its sample, this clonotype was seen once. The rearrangement joins TRBV7-9 to TRBJ2-2; D gene unclear. V was pared by 2 bases and J by 0 bases, with 7 bases between. This CDR3 spans 15 amino acids. Germline-derived CDR1 and CDR2 are SEHNR and FQNEAQ (reference sequence). The CDR3 loop reads CASSLLSTNTGELFF. The CDR3 DNA is TGTGCCAGCAGCTTACTTTCTACGAACACCGGGGAGCTGTTTTTT.

This clonotype has a handful of counts. This chain links TRBV12-3 or TRBV12-4 with TRBJ1-5; 7 bases fit TRBD1. J was trimmed by 4 bases and V by 1 base; bases with no gene match: 10. This CDR3 is 17 amino acids long. The CDR3 sequence is CASSLGRDRLGNQPQHF. CDR3 nucleotides: TGTGCCAGCAGTTTAGGCCGGGACAGACTGGGTAATCAGCCCCAGCATTTT.

V usage is TRBV7-2 and J usage is TRBJ2-1, with 13 bases identical to TRBD2. V shed 3 bases, J shed 11 bases, and the junction held 4 bases outside the gene matches. CDR1 and CDR2 (germline): SGHTA, FQGNSA. There are 14 residues in the CDR3. CDR3 nucleotides: TGTGCCAGCAGCTTCGGGACTAGCGGGATCAAGCAGTTCTTC. Its translation: CASSFGTSGIKQFF.

This clonotype was seen many times. The chain employs TRBV5-8 and TRBJ2-1; unclear D gene. Per the germline V gene, CDR1 is SGHTS and CDR2 is YDEGEE. V was trimmed by 0 bases and J by 4 bases, leaving 11 bases between them. CDR3 size: 15 residues. CDR3 residues: CASSLGQVPYNEQFF. As DNA, the CDR3 is TGTGCCAGCAGCTTGGGACAAGTCCCTTACAATGAGCAGTTCTTC.

The chain employs TRBV11-1 and TRBJ2-2, with D maybe TRBD2 (6 bases). V shed 4 bases and J shed 6 bases, with 15 bases lying between them. Germline loops: CDR1 SGHAT, CDR2 FQDESV (reference sequence). CDR3 length: 15 amino acids. This CDR3 is CASSYNTWGAGELFF. In DNA form, the CDR3 reads TGTGCCAGCAGCTACAACACCTGGGGGGCCGGGGAGCTGTTTTTT.

CDR3 in DNA: TGTGCCAGCAGTTATCTAGGCAGGGATACGCAGTATTTT. It yields the protein CASSYLGRDTQYF. The V and J genes are TRBV6-5 and TRBJ2-3; D not resolved. Trimming took 3 bases from V and 6 from J, leaving 10 bases between them. The CDR3 sequence is 13 residues long. Germline values: CDR1 MNHEY, CDR2 SVGAGI.

The chain employs TRBV10-3 and TRBJ2-1, with 9 bases lining up with TRBD1. The CDR3 sequence is 13 residues long. The ends lost 9 bases at V and 10 bases at J; junction bases unmatched: 10. CDR1 and CDR2 (germline): ENHRY, SYGVKD. In DNA form, the CDR3 reads TGTGCCATGTCCGGGACAGGGCGAAACGAGCAGTTCTTC. The encoded protein is CAMSGTGRNEQFF.

This clonotype has a count of ten or more. The genes are TRBV7-2 and TRBJ2-7, with TRBD2 matching over 7 bases. V shed 5 bases, J shed 0 bases, and the junction held 7 bases outside the gene matches. There are 15 residues in the CDR3. Germline CDR1 reads SGHTA; CDR2 reads FQGNSA. As DNA, the CDR3 is TGTGCCAGCAGCCCGGGACTATCTTTCTCCTACGAGCAGTACTTC. Translated: CASSPGLSFSYEQYF. The full variable domain, in which reference TRBV7-2 and TRBJ2-7 provide the parts outside the CDR3, is GAGVSQSPSNKVTEKGKDVELRCDPISGHTALYWYRQSLGQGLEFLIYFQGNSAPDKSGLPSDRFSAERTGGSVSTLTIQRTQQEDSAVYLCASSPGLSFSYEQYFGPGTRLTVT.

This clonotype came up many times. The chain has TRBV12-3 or TRBV12-4 and TRBJ1-2; 9 bases fit TRBD1. V shed 5 bases, J shed 6 bases, and the junction held 10 bases outside the gene matches. The CDR3 runs 15 residues. The CDR3 DNA reads as TGTGCCAGCAGTCCGGACAGGGGCTCGGGACATGGCTACACCTTC. Amino acid sequence: CASSPDRGSGHGYTF.

This chain uses TRBV5-1 with TRBJ2-1; 12 bases match TRBD1. There are 15 residues in the CDR3. J lost 6 bases, V lost 6 bases, and 7 bases had no gene match. Germline loops: CDR1 SGHRS, CDR2 YFSETQ. CDR3 in amino acids: CASTDRDRGLNEQFF. DNA for the CDR3: TGCGCCAGCACGGACCGGGACAGGGGGCTCAATGAGCAGTTCTTC.